The 28 T cell receptor beta chains below were found in one sample sequenced in a study of a mutant IDH1 vaccine in newly diagnosed glioma (dated by TCRdb to the early 2020s). The library relied on the immunoSEQ multiplex PCR assay. TCRdb's version of the immuneACCESS table is confined to in-frame rearrangements and falls short of the full clone set. An unresolved V gene accounts for under half of the shortfall where checked; the remainder is of unknown origin. Counted in this sample were about 68,000 clones; 70% to 80% of them appeared once. The top ten constitute more than 8% of the sample. According to the study, the label for this sample's time point signals: baseline, week 1 (first vaccination visit). This specimen's treatment or condition label, interpreted: pre-vaccination baseline after standard-of-care therapy. This specimen was PBMCs, taken from a glioma patient treated with radiotherapy, temozolomide or both. The origin of the receptors is a man aged 45-60 years with glioma.

The chain is built from TRBV5-4 and TRBJ2-5, with TRBD2 as a possible D gene (7 bases). The CDR3 runs to 16 residues. Trimming took off 0 bases at V and 5 bases at J, with 17 bases between the two ends. Germline assignment: CDR1 SGHNT and CDR2 YYREEE (reference sequence). Here the CDR3 reads CASSLATRGLRETQYF. CDR3 nucleotides: TGTGCCAGCAGCTTGGCCACGCGGGGGCTTAGGGAGACCCAGTACTTC.

CDR3 protein: CASSGGAGTEAFF. The CDR3 region has the DNA TGCGCCAGCAGTGGAGGGGCTGGCACTGAAGCTTTCTTT. The chain combines TRBV5-1 with TRBJ1-1; weak D call: TRBD1 (5 bases). Trimming shortened V by 5 bases and J by 4 bases, and 12 bases separated the two germline ends. Germline V gene lookup returns CDR1 SGHRS and CDR2 YFSETQ. The CDR3 spans 13 residues.

The J gene is TRBJ1-5, the V gene TRBV19; D gene uncertain. The V end lost 5 bases, the J end lost 4 bases, and 18 bases lay between the germline ends. From germline, CDR1 is LNHDA and CDR2 SQIVND (reference sequence). This CDR3 comprises 16 residues. The CDR3 spells CASSLLRAPGNQPQHF. The CDR3 DNA is TGTGCCAGTAGTCTACTACGGGCCCCCGGGAATCAGCCCCAGCATTTT.

The chain uses TRBV19 and TRBJ1-1; 11 positions agree with TRBD1. With V trimmed by 8 bases and J by 4 bases, 6 bases remained unmatched. Germline assignment: CDR1 LNHDA and CDR2 SQIVND (reference sequence). The CDR3 has 14 amino acids. CDR3 sequence (DNA): TGTGCCAGTTTCCTTGGGACAGGGGGCACTGAAGCTTTCTTT. Protein: CASFLGTGGTEAFF.

DNA of the CDR3: TGTGCCAGCAGCTTGGGAGCTGCCGGGGAGCTGTTTTTT. Encoded protein: CASSLGAAGELFF. J is TRBJ2-2 and V is TRBV5-4; D not resolved. CDR3 length: 13 amino acids. Germline values: CDR1 SGHNT, CDR2 YYREEE (reference sequence). V was trimmed by 0 bases and J by 6 bases, leaving 6 bases between them.

CDR3 in amino acids: CASSQEEDTGEQPQHF. CDR3 nucleotides: TGCGCCAGCAGCCAAGAGGAGGACACGGGAGAACAGCCCCAGCATTTT. This chain connects TRBV4-1 to TRBJ1-5; D may be TRBD1 (5 bases). V was shortened by 0 bases and J by 7 bases, with 16 bases between the two germline ends. Germline values: CDR1 MGHRA, CDR2 YSYEKL. The CDR3 runs to 16 residues.

This clone was observed once. This chain connects TRBV7-2 to TRBJ1-2; D may be TRBD1 (5 bases). Between the trimmed V and J ends, which lost 5 bases and 5 bases, there was a span of 12 bases. Germline lookup yields CDR1 SGHTA and CDR2 FQGNSA. This CDR3 region has 13 residues. The CDR3 DNA is TGTGCCAGCAGCCGGGACGGATCATATGGCTACACCTTC. Encoded protein: CASSRDGSYGYTF.

A single count supports this clone. The chain has TRBV7-3 and TRBJ1-5; weak D call: TRBD1 (6 bases). The V gene's germline CDR1 is SGHTA and CDR2 FQGTGA. Trimming took off 5 bases at V and 7 bases at J, with 15 bases between the two ends. This CDR3 is built from 14 residues. The CDR3 is CASSPGTKGQPQHF. The CDR3 nucleotides read TGTGCCAGCAGCCCCGGGACAAAAGGGCAGCCCCAGCATTTT.

This clone was seen a handful of times. At one boundary the junction diverges from the germline segment, which might be a read error. The chain is built from TRBV7-7 and TRBJ2-3; D remains unclear. The germline V gene encodes CDR1 SSHAT and CDR2 FNYEAQ (reference sequence). This CDR3 contains 13 residues. In DNA, the CDR3 is TGTGCTAGCAGCTTAGGGCTGGCAGATACGCAGTATTTT. It translates to CASSLGLADTQYF.

The rearrangement uses TRBV9 and TRBJ2-2; no clear D. The length of the CDR3 is 12 residues. Trimming shortened V by 7 bases and J by 1 base, and 5 bases separated the two germline ends. The germline V gene has CDR1 SGDLS and CDR2 YYNGEE. CDR3 amino acids: CASGKNTGELFF. For the CDR3, the DNA is TGTGCCAGCGGGAAGAACACCGGGGAGCTGTTTTTT.

The chain uses TRBV7-9 and TRBJ1-2; 8 positions agree with TRBD1. Looked up from germline, CDR1 is SEHNR and CDR2 is FQNEAQ (reference sequence). This CDR3 is 13 amino acids long. Trimming took 1 base from V and 7 from J; bases not matched to a gene: 2. The DNA for the CDR3 is TGTGCCAGCAGCTTAGGGACAGGGTCTGGCTACACCTTC. Translated: CASSLGTGSGYTF.

V usage is TRBV5-1 and J usage is TRBJ2-1, with D possibly TRBD2 on 5 matching bases. Trimming took 7 bases from V and 5 from J, leaving 10 bases between them. The CDR3 is 12 residues long. The germline V gene has CDR1 SGHRS and CDR2 YFSETQ. This chain's CDR3 is CASSDSHNEQFF. For the CDR3, the DNA is TGCGCCAGCTCGGACTCACACAATGAGCAGTTCTTC.

The chain recombines TRBV5-6 with TRBJ1-2; a weak D match, TRBD1 (6 bases). This CDR3 has 14 amino acids. Trimming pared 4 bases from V and 7 bases from J, leaving 17 bases between. Per germline, CDR1 SGHDT and CDR2 YYEEEE. CDR3 nucleotide sequence: TGTGCCAGCAGCCGCGAGGACAGAGGCGGTGGCTACACCTTC. Translating gives CASSREDRGGGYTF.

The rearrangement links TRBV5-4 to TRBJ2-6; no clear D gene. Trimming took off 1 base at V and 1 base at J, with 6 bases between the two ends. Germline CDR1 reads SGHNT; CDR2 reads YYREEE (reference sequence). This CDR3 region has 15 residues. The DNA for the CDR3 is TGTGCCAGCAGCTTGCACTTATCTGGGGCCAACGTCCTGACTTTC. Amino acid sequence: CASSLHLSGANVLTF.

The V and J genes are TRBV5-6 and TRBJ2-7; maybe TRBD1 (6 bases). The CDR3 covers 13 residues. The germline gives CDR1 SGHDT, CDR2 YYEEEE. V lost 4 bases and J 4 bases, leaving 12 bases between the germline ends. The CDR3 here is CASSRGQTYEQYF. The DNA of the CDR3 is TGTGCCAGCAGCCGCGGACAGACGTACGAGCAGTACTTC.

This rearrangement joins TRBV7-8 to TRBJ2-1, with 10 positions matching TRBD1. Germline-derived CDR1 and CDR2 are SGHVS and FQNEAQ. Trimming took 5 bases from V and 6 from J; bases not matched to a gene: 1. The CDR3 is made up of 13 amino acids. CDR3 residues: CASSRQGANEQFF. The CDR3, as DNA: TGTGCCAGCAGCCGACAGGGGGCCAATGAGCAGTTCTTC.

This clone was seen a single time. The rearrangement uses TRBV7-9 and TRBJ1-6; 9 bases are a match to TRBD1. The CDR3 has 15 amino acids. Trimming removed 5 bases from V and 6 bases from J; junction bases left unmatched: 5. Germline V gene lookup returns CDR1 SEHNR and CDR2 FQNEAQ (reference sequence). CDR3 amino acids: CASSPRTGANSPLHF. The CDR3, as DNA: TGTGCCAGCAGCCCCCGGACAGGGGCTAATTCACCCCTCCACTTT.

The chain has TRBV5-1 and TRBJ2-6; no clear D gene. This CDR3 contains 15 residues. Per germline, CDR1 SGHRS and CDR2 YFSETQ. Trimming left V 6 bases short and J 0 bases short, with 10 bases between. The DNA for the CDR3 is TGCGCCAGCACCCTTGAGGACTCTGGGGCCAACGTCCTGACTTTC. Protein: CASTLEDSGANVLTF.

The gene calls are TRBV6-5 and TRBJ2-1; TRBD2 matches at 11 bases. The CDR3 contains 15 residues. The V and J ends lost 2 bases and 5 bases, in that order; junction bases with no gene match: 2. The germline CDR1 and CDR2 sequences are MNHEY and SVGAGI. The CDR3 loop is CASSYLAGGDNEQFF. The CDR3 nucleotides read TGTGCCAGCAGTTACCTAGCGGGGGGTGACAATGAGCAGTTCTTC.

The CDR3 here is CASKDREQYF. CDR3 nucleotide sequence: TGTGCCAGCAAAGACCGCGAGCAGTACTTC. The chain recombines TRBV6-5 with TRBJ2-7, with D unresolved. V lost 7 bases, J lost 6 bases, and 7 bases lay in between. The CDR3 sequence is 10 residues long. Germline V gene data show CDR1 as MNHEY and CDR2 as SVGAGI.

In regard to this clone: The CDR3 ends on some other residue instead of the conserved phenylalanine or tryptophan, so this is likely a read error. J is TRBJ1-5 and V is TRBV5-1; a weak D match, TRBD1 (6 bases). V lost 4 bases to trimming and J lost 4 bases, with 9 bases between them. Germline lookup yields CDR1 SGHRS and CDR2 YFSETQ. The CDR3 is 13 amino acids. CDR3 region: CASSPTGNQPQHS. In nucleotides, the CDR3 is TGCGCCAGCAGCCCTACAGGGAATCAGCCCCAGCATTCT.

V gene TRBV18 combines with J gene TRBJ1-2; D gene unclear. The germline V gene has CDR1 KGHSH and CDR2 LQKENI. Trimming left V 3 bases short and J 0 bases short, with 8 bases between. This CDR3 is built from 14 residues. The CDR3 here is CASSPDPANYGYTF. The CDR3 coding sequence is TGTGCCAGCTCACCGGACCCCGCTAACTATGGCTACACCTTC.

The V call is TRBV30, the J call TRBJ2-7; 7 positions agree with TRBD1. Germline CDR1 GTSNPN, CDR2 SVGIG (reference sequence). This CDR3 is built from 13 residues. The J segment lost 6 bases and the V segment lost 0 bases, leaving 5 bases of the junction unmatched. The CDR3 loop is CAWSVYRGLEQYF. The CDR3 region has the DNA TGTGCCTGGAGTGTATATAGGGGGCTCGAGCAGTACTTC.

The CDR3: CASSPGGVGRGQPQHF. Written as DNA, the CDR3 is TGTGCCAGCAGTCCGGGGGGGGTGGGGCGCGGTCAGCCCCAGCATTTT. This sequence joins TRBV27 and TRBJ1-5; D possibly corresponds to TRBD1 (5 bases). Trimming pared 5 bases from V and 6 bases from J, leaving 20 bases between. The CDR3 totals 16 residues. Germline V gene data show CDR1 as MNHEY and CDR2 as SMNVEV (reference sequence).

This clone was seen more than once but under ten times. V usage is TRBV5-1 and J usage is TRBJ2-1; 10 bases match TRBD2. Trimming took 0 bases from V and 4 from J; bases not matched to a gene: 1. Germline V gene data show CDR1 as SGHRS and CDR2 as YFSETQ. The CDR3 contains 15 residues. This chain's CDR3 is CASSLASGRYNEQFF. In nucleotides, the CDR3 is TGCGCCAGCAGCTTGGCTAGCGGGAGATACAATGAGCAGTTCTTC.

The J gene is TRBJ1-2, the V gene TRBV7-9; TRBD1 agrees at 8 bases. V lost 5 bases, J lost 3 bases, and 14 bases stayed unmatched. From germline, CDR1 is SEHNR and CDR2 FQNEAQ (reference sequence). The CDR3 covers 17 residues. The CDR3 DNA is TGTGCCAGCAGCCATCCTGACGGACAGGGTGTACACTATGGCTACACCTTC. It codes for CASSHPDGQGVHYGYTF. Full variable domain (remainder filled in from reference TRBV7-9 and TRBJ1-2): DTGVSQNPRHKITKRGQNVTFRCDPISEHNRLYWYRQTLGQGPEFLTYFQNEAQLEKSRLLSDRFSAERPKGSFSTLEIQRTEQGDSAMYLCASSHPDGQGVHYGYTFGSGTRLTVV.

The V and J genes are TRBV5-1 and TRBJ2-1; 8 bases fit TRBD1. CDR3 size: 15 residues. V gave up 0 bases and J gave up 3 bases; unmatched junction bases: 2. The germline V gene encodes CDR1 SGHRS and CDR2 YFSETQ. CDR3 bases: TGCGCCAGCAGCTTGGGGACAGGGCGCTACAATGAGCAGTTCTTC. Protein product: CASSLGTGRYNEQFF.

This rearrangement joins TRBV7-8 to TRBJ2-2; weak D call: TRBD2 (6 bases). CDR1 is SGHVS, CDR2 FQNEAQ, per germline. This CDR3 has 13 amino acids. V lost 11 bases and J 7 bases, leaving 17 bases between the germline ends. The DNA of the CDR3 is TGTGCCGGTGGGAGGATCTCAGGCGGGGAGCTGTTTTTT. Translated: CAGGRISGGELFF. The full variable domain, completed using reference TRBV7-8 and TRBJ2-2, is GAGVSQSPRYKVAKRGQDVALRCDPISGHVSLFWYQQALGQGPEFLTYFQNEAQLDKSGLPSDRFFAERPEGSVSTLKIQRTQQEDSAVYLCAGGRISGGELFFGEGSRLTVL.